Sequencing of this T cell receptor (beta chain) was carried out in a study of cytomegalovirus exposure and HLA in healthy donors. CDR1 SGHNT and CDR2 YENEEA come from the germline V gene. The germline V and J ends were trimmed by 4 bases and 7 bases, with 7 bases remaining between them. This CDR3 contains 12 residues. As for the donors, each was a healthy bone marrow donor. A multiplex PCR was run with 60 Vbeta primers and 13 Jbeta primers. Method: immunoSEQ multiplex PCR; TCRdb's copy keeps in-frame clones and lacks some. Among about 100,000 clones listed, 81% were seen once. Regarding this clone: Its specificity is unknown.

General study points: Rarity marked most TCR sequences, yet some public TCRs occurred in many donors. Donors belonging to an Asian-associated ancestry cluster reportedly showed fewer N-insertions in productive TCRs than the approximately 670-donor mean, according to what a later analysis found.

The source of this sequence is a man aged 35 to 55 in good health and CMV-seropositive. The V call is TRBV11-3, the J call TRBJ2-2; D possibly corresponds to TRBD2 (6 bases). Sequencing input: PBMCs. The CDR3 sequence: CASSSGVGELFF. DNA for the CDR3: TGTGCCAGCAGCTCGGGGGTCGGGGAGCTGTTTTTT.